The entry that follows covers one T cell receptor (beta chain) sequence. The table lists this clone with a count of one. The target of this receptor is not known. Within one base of it there is no much larger clone, and no base qualities were kept. The immunoSEQ Assay, a bias-controlled multiplex PCR, was used to amplify TCRbeta CDR3 regions from genomic DNA. Per the source publication's procedure: The number of nucleated cells in each sample was estimated by amplification of reference gene primers within the assay. Sequence reads were collapsed and filtered to measure the absolute abundance of every unique TCRbeta CDR3 rearrangement. Productive Simpson clonality was computed per sample as the square root of Simpson's diversity index over productive rearrangements. Imported from immuneACCESS, the table was reduced by TCRdb to in-frame sequences with V and J called. These copies leave out some clones; in studies compared against another copy, an unresolved V gene accounts for under half, and the cause of the remainder is not known. That table gives V, J and clone size, and the DNA gave D and trimming. The sample contains some 260,000 clones, 70% to 90% of them found a single time. 2% to 2.5% of the sample rests with the top ten.

V drops 7 bases and J drops 8 bases, leaving 17 bases in between. The germline V gene provides CDR1 SQVTM and CDR2 ANQGSEA. The cysteine opens and the phenylalanine closes a CDR3 of 13 amino acids. Only the CDR3 DNA is retained, 39 bases long and in frame from the first base. These data come from a study of blood T cell repertoires in COVID-19 (dated by TCRdb to between 2020 and 2021). For the wider study: The collaborator samples originated in the United States, Italy and Spain and spanned the acute and convalescent phases of COVID-19. The prospective study material was composed of cDNA or gDNA derived from T cells, B-cell-depleted T cells, or PBMCs. The dataset comprised deeply sampled blood TCRbeta repertoires from subjects exposed to, actively infected with, or recovered from COVID-19. The repertoires were made available in a free public database intended to serve as a resource for research on the immune response to SARS-CoV-2. Samples were obtained from the ongoing ImmuneRACE study (first 160 participants) and from some 1,200 subjects provided by 6 global collaborators. Sample metadata almost always included a de-identified subject ID, COVID-19 status, age in years and sex. Where available, HLA class I and class II types were obtained from metadata supplied by the sample provider rather than from assay-based typing.

Another Seattle source contributed samples from volunteer blood donors who had recovered from COVID-19. The collaborating institutions used their own protocols to collect whole blood in K2EDTA tubes. For TCRbeta analysis, collaborators shipped samples as frozen whole blood, isolated PBMCs, or DNA extracted from either of those sample types. Results the study describes overall, beyond this receptor: The quantity of clinical and demographic metadata differed by source and by participant and was supplied without curation.

The V gene is TRBV29-1 and the J gene is TRBJ1-4; the D gene is perhaps TRBD1, on 6 matching bases. The sequenced material came from peripheral blood. The clonotype comes from a woman aged 40 to 50 who had recovered from COVID-19. At the DNA level, the sequence is TGCAGCGCCCGTGGGGGGGGGCGAGAAAAACTGTTTTTT. Its protein is CSARGGGREKLFF.